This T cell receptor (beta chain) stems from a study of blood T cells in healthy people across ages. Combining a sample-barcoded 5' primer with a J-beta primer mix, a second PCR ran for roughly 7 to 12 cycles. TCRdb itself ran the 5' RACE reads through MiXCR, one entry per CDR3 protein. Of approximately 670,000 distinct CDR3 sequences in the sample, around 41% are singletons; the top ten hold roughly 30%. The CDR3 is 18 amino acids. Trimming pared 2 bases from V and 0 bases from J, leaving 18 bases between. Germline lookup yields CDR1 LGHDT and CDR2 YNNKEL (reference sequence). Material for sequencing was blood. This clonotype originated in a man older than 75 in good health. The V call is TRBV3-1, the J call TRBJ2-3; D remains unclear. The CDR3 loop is CASSQIGRRSSSTDTQYF. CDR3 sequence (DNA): TGTGCCAGCAGCCAAATTGGTAGGCGGTCCTCTAGCACAGATACGCAGTATTTT.